This T cell receptor beta chain emerged from a study of PD-1 blockade in classical Hodgkin lymphoma. Study overall: Nivolumab was given intravenously to patients at 3 mg/kg every 2 weeks. Study-level findings and limits: The study reported lower baseline TCR diversity in newly diagnosed patients than in healthy donors. Repertoire differences have undefined causes, possibly disease activity or prior therapy.

About this clone: Antigen: not known.

Germline-derived CDR1 and CDR2 are SGHDN and FVKESK. The V gene end was trimmed by 4 bases and the J gene end by 5 bases; junction bases not matched to a gene: 11. CDR3 length: 16 amino acids. The table came from immunoSEQ multiplex PCR; TCRdb's copy has only in-frame clones and leaves some out. The sample holds some 65,000 clones, about two thirds seen once. After autologous stem cell transplantation all patients relapsed, and prior brentuximab vedotin exposure differed between cohorts. Specimen: peripheral blood mononuclear cells (PBMCs), collected before the second cycle of nivolumab. The TCR was taken from a human donor with classical Hodgkin lymphoma. This chain connects TRBV14 to TRBJ2-5; TRBD1 aligns across 9 bases. CDR3 amino acids: CASSLTGTGRKETQYF. As DNA, the CDR3 is TGTGCCAGCAGCCTTACCGGGACAGGGCGGAAGGAGACCCAGTACTTC.